This TCR beta chain was documented in a study of T cell responses to AZD1222 COVID-19 vaccine. About this clone: The target antigen is unknown.

The CDR3 length is 17 residues. Germline V gene sequence: CDR1 KGHDR, CDR2 SFDVKD. With 3 bases clipped from V and 8 bases from J, the junction kept 12 bases outside the gene matches. The study's findings and limits: Donors skewed white British and female; clonal diversity was possibly underestimated. Spike-specific TCR breadth and depth rose after two AZD1222 doses. Vaccine-related CD4 TCRs covered spike, predominating at 160-218 and 743-854.

Analysis merged second doses at about 4 or about 12 weeks. Data came from immunoSEQ multiplex PCR; TCRdb stores just in-frame clones and leaves some out. The sample has tens of thousands of clones; over 75% are singletons. This receptor was taken from an adult who received the AZD1222 COVID-19 vaccine. This chain links TRBV24-1 with TRBJ2-1; TRBD1 matches at 10 bases. Material: peripheral blood, obtained 28 days after the second AZD1222 dose. Here the CDR3 reads CATSDPTLGQGRDEQFF. CDR3 in DNA: TGTGCCACCAGTGATCCCACCCTGGGACAGGGGAGGGATGAGCAGTTCTTC.